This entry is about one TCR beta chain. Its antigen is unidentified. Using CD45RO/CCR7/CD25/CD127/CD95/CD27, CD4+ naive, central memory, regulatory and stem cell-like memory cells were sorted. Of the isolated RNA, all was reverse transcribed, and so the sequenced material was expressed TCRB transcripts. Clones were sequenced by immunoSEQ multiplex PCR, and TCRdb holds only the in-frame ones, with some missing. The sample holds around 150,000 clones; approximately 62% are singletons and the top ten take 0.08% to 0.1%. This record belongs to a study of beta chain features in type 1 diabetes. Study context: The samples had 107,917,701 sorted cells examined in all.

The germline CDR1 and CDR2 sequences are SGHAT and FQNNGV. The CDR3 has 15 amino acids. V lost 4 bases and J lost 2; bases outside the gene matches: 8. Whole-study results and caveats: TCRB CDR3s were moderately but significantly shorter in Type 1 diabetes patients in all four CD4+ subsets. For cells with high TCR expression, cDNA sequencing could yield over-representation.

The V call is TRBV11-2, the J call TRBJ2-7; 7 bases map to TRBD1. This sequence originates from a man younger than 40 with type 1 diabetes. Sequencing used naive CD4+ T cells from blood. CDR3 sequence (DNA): TGTGCCAGCAGCTCTATCTGGGGACAGACCTACGAGCAGTACTTC. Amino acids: CASSSIWGQTYEQYF.